Listed here is a single T cell receptor (beta chain). Authors' analysis steps: From reference gene primer amplification, estimates of nucleated cell counts were derived. Produced via immunoSEQ multiplex PCR; TCRdb's table is partial and in-frame only. V and J calls plus clone size are reproduced from that table; the DNA served to infer D and trimming. The sample shows around 200,000 clones, 85% of them seen only once. These data are taken from a study of blood T cell repertoires in COVID-19. The wider study: COVID-19 samples, acute and convalescent, were from the United States, Italy and Spain. In each case, the material was cDNA or gDNA derived from T cells, B-cell-depleted T cells, or PBMCs.

Germline V gene sequence: CDR1 SGHAT, CDR2 FQNNGV. The CDR3 extends over 16 amino acids. Germline trimming cut 3 bases from V and 5 bases from J; bases unmatched to any gene: 8. The study recruited people aged about 18 to 90 years across approximately 25 US areas. Material: PBMCs or T cells enriched from blood (not recorded which). This chain joins TRBV11-2 and TRBJ2-1; TRBD2 matches at 9 bases. The TCR originated in a man aged 40-49 years who had recovered from COVID-19. The CDR3 here is CASSFGSGGSNNEQFF. Written as DNA, the CDR3 is TGTGCCAGCAGCTTCGGAAGCGGGGGGTCTAACAATGAGCAGTTCTTC.